The T cell receptor beta chain described here comes from a study of low-dose radiotherapy and immunotherapy resistance in tumors. TRAV- and TRBV-specific primers, spanning alpha and beta chains, primed first-strand cDNA. It was with a constant-region primer and a V-primer adapter that TCRs were amplified over around 19 PCR cycles. TCRdb analysed the reads with MiXCR anew, one entry per CDR3 protein. The sample yields more than 45,000 distinct CDR3 sequences, approximately 25% seen once. The CDR3 is made up of 12 amino acids. Per the germline V gene, CDR1 is SQVTM and CDR2 is ANQGSEA. The J segment lost 6 bases and the V segment lost 6 bases, leaving 7 bases of the junction unmatched. By frequency in the sample, this clonotype is medium-sized. Time point given: before trial treatment.

The sequence derives from a male donor with prostate cancer. The input for sequencing was PBMCs, taken before treatment. The chain employs TRBV29-1 and TRBJ2-7; 8 nucleotides match TRBD1. For the CDR3, the DNA is TGCAGCGTGGGAACACAGGGGGGCGAGCAGTACTTC. Amino acids: CSVGTQGGEQYF.